A single sample is the source of the 8 T cell receptor beta chains below, sequenced in a study of cytomegalovirus exposure and HLA in healthy donors. PCR primers comprised 60 Vbeta and 13 Jbeta primers. Clones were read by immunoSEQ multiplex PCR, and TCRdb kept only the in-frame ones, dropping some. This table has fewer than 120,000 clones, more than 65% appearing once. The sample was PBMCs. The source of these receptors is a man aged 25-45 years in good health and CMV-seropositive.

This chain uses TRBV15 with TRBJ2-1; 12 bases fit TRBD2. The CDR3 consists of 15 residues. J lost 9 bases, V lost 0 bases, and 3 bases had no gene match. Germline values: CDR1 LNHNV, CDR2 YYDKDF (reference sequence). CDR3 sequence reads: CATSRETSGGGEQFF. CDR3 bases: TGTGCCACCAGCAGAGAGACTAGCGGGGGAGGTGAGCAGTTCTTC.

This chain's CDR3 is CASIHSRGGPGELFF. The CDR3 coding sequence is TGTGCCAGCATCCACTCCCGGGGGGGCCCCGGGGAGCTGTTTTTT. The chain couples TRBV4-2 to TRBJ2-2; 8 nucleotides agree with TRBD2. Germline V gene sequence: CDR1 LGHNA, CDR2 YNFKEQ. This CDR3 spans 15 amino acids. J lost 6 bases, V lost 7 bases, and 10 bases had no gene match.

This clone has more than one count but fewer than ten. The gene calls are TRBV5-6 and TRBJ2-2, with a weak D call TRBD2 (5 bases). Germline V lookup: CDR1 SGHDT, CDR2 YYEEEE. Trimming cost V 4 bases and J 4 bases, with 11 bases left between them. The CDR3 is 14 residues long. Written as DNA, the CDR3 is TGTGCCAGCAGCCTCGGGAACCCCACCGGGGAGCTGTTTTTT. It translates to CASSLGNPTGELFF.

The sample holds a few counts of this clone. The chain joins TRBV7-2 to TRBJ2-7; TRBD2 aligns across 10 bases. From germline, CDR1 is SGHTA and CDR2 FQGNSA. This CDR3 comprises 18 residues. V was pared by 1 base and J by 1 base, with 10 bases of the junction left unmatched. CDR3 protein: CASSLEVGRLAGSYEQYF. The CDR3 DNA follows: TGTGCCAGCAGCTTAGAGGTTGGGAGACTAGCGGGTTCCTACGAGCAGTACTTC.

This chain uses TRBV20-1 with TRBJ1-2, with D maybe TRBD1 (5 bases). The CDR3 covers 11 residues. The germline V and J ends were trimmed by 6 bases and 7 bases, with 12 bases remaining between them. The germline gives CDR1 DFQATT, CDR2 SNEGSKA (reference sequence). CDR3 protein: CSAPREVGYTF. The CDR3 bases are TGCAGTGCCCCCAGGGAAGTTGGCTACACCTTC.

This sequence joins TRBV10-3 and TRBJ2-7; possibly TRBD2 for D (7 bases). The length of the CDR3 is 17 residues. Germline lookup yields CDR1 ENHRY and CDR2 SYGVKD. Trimming removed 2 bases at V and 5 bases at J, with 22 bases between. The CDR3 reads CAISEGGLGGRLDEQYF. CDR3 sequence (DNA): TGTGCCATCAGTGAGGGAGGGTTGGGGGGGCGCCTGGACGAGCAGTACTTC.

V and J are TRBV4-3 and TRBJ2-2, with D perhaps TRBD1 (5 bases). V was shortened by 8 bases and J by 7 bases, with 23 bases between the two germline ends. Germline V gene lookup returns CDR1 LGHNA and CDR2 YSLEER. This CDR3 region has 16 residues. The CDR3 nucleotides are TGCGCCAGCGCCGGAGTAGGGGTCCCTTTTAACGGGGAGCTGTTTTTT. It codes for CASAGVGVPFNGELFF.

The gene calls are TRBV30 and TRBJ1-5; D uncertain. CDR3 length: 17 residues. V lost 0 bases and J 7 bases, leaving 22 bases between the germline ends. Per germline, CDR1 GTSNPN and CDR2 SVGIG (reference sequence). DNA of the CDR3: TGTGCCTGGAGTGTAAGCGGTGCCGGATCGCGGGGACAGCCCCAGCATTTT. This translates into CAWSVSGAGSRGQPQHF.